Listed below are T cell receptor beta chains from one sample, sequenced in a study of CD8+ T cells in alopecia areata. Sequenced by immunoSEQ multiplex PCR; TCRdb stores in-frame clones only, minus some. The table has roughly 200,000 clones, roughly 50% seen once; the top ten hold about a tenth. Sequencing was performed on CD8+ T cells sorted from blood, taken at week 24, from a patient treated with tofacitinib. Source of these receptors: a human donor with alopecia areata. The CDR3 runs from the conserved cysteine through the conserved F or W. The D gene is left open where the match is weak. Clone size is not always given. Where it is, it says once, few, many or a class for expanded clones.

V gene	J gene	clone size	D gene	CDR3 protein	CDR3 DNA
TRBV27	TRBJ1-5	-	TRBD1	CASSPTGASNQPQHF	TGTGCCAGCAGTCCTACAGGGGCTAGCAATCAGCCCCAGCATTTT
TRBV7-6	TRBJ1-1	once	-	CASSLGGRSEAFF	TGTGCCAGCAGCTTAGGGGGGCGATCTGAAGCTTTCTTT
TRBV5-1	TRBJ1-1	-	-	CASSGFHQGNLNTEAFF	TGCGCCAGCAGCGGCTTTCATCAGGGAAACTTGAACACTGAAGCTTTCTTT
TRBV6-4	TRBJ2-1	-	-	CASSDMTNNEQFF	TGTGCCAGCAGTGACATGACTAACAATGAGCAGTTCTTC
TRBV4-1	TRBJ2-1	-	TRBD1	CASSPPQGAGDYNEQFF	TGCGCCAGCAGCCCACCTCAGGGGGCAGGGGACTACAATGAGCAGTTCTTC
TRBV30	TRBJ1-2	-	-	CAWTADHGYTF	TGTGCCTGGACTGCTGACCATGGCTACACCTTC
TRBV29-1	TRBJ2-7	few	-	CSVVQDYEQYF	TGCAGCGTTGTCCAGGACTACGAGCAGTACTTC
TRBV2	TRBJ2-1	few	TRBD2	CASGGVNEQFF	TGTGCCAGCGGGGGGGTTAATGAGCAGTTCTTC
TRBV30	TRBJ1-2	-	TRBD1	CAWDPGQGNYGYTF	TGTGCCTGGGACCCGGGACAGGGGAACTATGGCTACACCTTC
TRBV7-6	TRBJ2-7	-	-	CASSLEGVEQYF	TGTGCCAGCAGCTTAGAGGGGGTCGAGCAGTACTTC
TRBV6-6	TRBJ1-5	-	TRBD1	CATRQGNQPQHF	TGTGCCACCCGACAGGGGAACCAGCCCCAGCATTTT
TRBV5-4	TRBJ2-2	few	-	CASSLDPLINTGELFF	TGTGCCAGCAGCTTGGATCCATTAATTAACACCGGGGAGCTGTTTTTT
TRBV19	TRBJ2-1	many	-	CASSNLWGSYNEQFF	TGTGCCAGTAGTAATCTATGGGGCTCCTACAATGAGCAGTTCTTC
TRBV30	TRBJ2-1	-	-	CAWSVSNEQFF	TGTGCCTGGAGTGTTTCGAATGAGCAGTTCTTC
TRBV29-1	TRBJ1-2	few	-	CSVERNGYTF	TGCAGCGTTGAACGGAACGGCTACACCTTC
TRBV27	TRBJ1-1	-	-	CASSYSMNTEAFF	TGTGCCAGCAGTTATTCAATGAACACTGAAGCTTTCTTT
TRBV25-1	TRBJ1-2	-	TRBD1	CASSGQGAYYGYTF	TGTGCCAGCAGTGGACAGGGGGCCTACTATGGCTACACCTTC
TRBV4-3	TRBJ1-5	-	-	CASSPQGNSNQPQHF	TGCGCCAGCAGCCCCCAGGGGAATAGCAATCAGCCCCAGCATTTT
TRBV5-1	TRBJ2-3	-	TRBD1	CASSLRGQNTDTQYF	TGCGCCAGCAGCTTGAGGGGACAGAATACAGATACGCAGTATTTT
TRBV12-5	TRBJ1-2	-	TRBD1	CASGSQGADGYTF	TGTGCTAGTGGTTCCCAGGGGGCGGATGGCTACACCTTC
TRBV30	TRBJ1-1	-	-	CAWIKDSLNTEAFF	TGTGCCTGGATTAAGGACAGTTTAAACACTGAAGCTTTCTTT
TRBV5-6	TRBJ2-7	-	-	CASNFGYPHGTYEQYF	TGTGCCAGCAACTTTGGCTATCCACACGGAACCTACGAGCAGTACTTC
TRBV29-1	TRBJ1-1	-	-	CRAGIFGFDTEAFF	TGCAGGGCAGGGATTTTTGGATTCGACACTGAAGCTTTCTTT
TRBV13	TRBJ2-7	-	-	CASSLGGGEQYF	TGTGCCAGCAGCTTAGGTGGCGGCGAGCAGTACTTC
TRBV4-3	TRBJ2-7	few	-	CASSQDAGYGEQYF	TGCGCCAGCAGCCAAGATGCGGGGTACGGCGAGCAGTACTTC
TRBV7-2	TRBJ2-5	-	TRBD2	CASTVAGGQETQYF	TGTGCCAGCACCGTAGCGGGAGGGCAAGAGACCCAGTACTTC
TRBV7-8	TRBJ2-7	-	TRBD1	CASSPSPGQGYEQYF	TGTGCCAGCAGCCCGAGTCCGGGACAGGGGTACGAGCAGTACTTC
TRBV11-2	TRBJ2-6	few	TRBD1	CASSLFGQGSSGANVLTF	TGTGCCAGCAGCTTATTCGGACAGGGGAGCTCTGGGGCCAACGTCCTGACTTTC
TRBV29-1	TRBJ2-7	-	-	CSALSRDGNPYEQYF	TGCAGCGCCCTTAGTAGAGACGGAAACCCCTACGAGCAGTACTTC
TRBV5-1	TRBJ2-7	few	-	CASSLGPGVVYEQYF	TGCGCCAGCAGCTTGGGGCCAGGGGTTGTCTACGAGCAGTACTTC
TRBV27	TRBJ1-5	-	TRBD1	CASSTSWTGTGRSNQPQHF	TGTGCCAGCAGTACTTCCTGGACAGGGACTGGTCGTAGCAATCAGCCCCAGCATTTT
TRBV4-3	TRBJ1-1	few	-	CASSQDRNTEAFF	TGCGCCAGCAGCCAAGACAGGAACACTGAAGCTTTCTTT
TRBV13	TRBJ2-1	-	-	CASSGTRGLDEQFF	TGTGCCAGCAGCGGGACGCGCGGGCTCGATGAGCAGTTCTTC
TRBV13	TRBJ1-6	-	TRBD1	CASSSSTGDVGSPLHF	TGTGCCAGCAGCTCGTCTACAGGGGATGTCGGTTCACCCCTCCACTTT
TRBV25-1	TRBJ1-2	-	-	CASSGGLTGGYTF	TGTGCCAGCAGTGGCGGACTTACGGGGGGCTACACCTTC
TRBV19	TRBJ2-1	-	TRBD2	CASSTSGGEYNEQFF	TGTGCCAGTAGTACTAGCGGGGGGGAATACAATGAGCAGTTCTTC